These T cell receptor beta chains were read from a single sample in a study of blood T cell repertoires in COVID-19. The table came from immunoSEQ multiplex PCR; TCRdb's copy has only in-frame clones and leaves some out. The data contain tens of thousands of clones, about 70% of them singletons. The sequenced sample consisted of peripheral blood. Receptor source: a woman at least 80 years old with active or convalescent COVID-19. Both conserved end residues are part of each CDR3. The D gene is left open where the match is weak. Clone size is not always given. Where it is, it says once, few, many or a class for expanded clones.

-	-	TRBV6-1	TRBJ1-1	TGTGCCAGCAGTGAAGTCTGGGGAGGGGTCACTGAAGCTTTCTTT	CASSEVWGGVTEAFF
-	-	TRBV6-5	TRBJ2-7	TGTGCCAGCAGCCGAACTTCCAGGGGCGAGCAGTACTTC	CASSRTSRGEQYF
-	once	TRBV27	TRBJ1-1	TGTGCCAGCAGTTTCCTACTCCCTGGACCAACCTCGGGGACTGAAGCTTTCTTT	CASSFLLPGPTSGTEAFF
-	-	TRBV2	TRBJ1-6	TGTGCCAGCAGTGGAGGAGGCAGCTCCTATAATTCACCCCTCCACTTT	CASSGGGSSYNSPLHF
-	-	TRBV10-3	TRBJ2-2	TGTGCCATCAGTTTTTACAGGGACACCGGGGAGCTGTTTTTT	CAISFYRDTGELFF
TRBD1	few	TRBV3-1/TRBV3-2	TRBJ1-6	TGTGCCAGCAGTGAAAGGACAGGGGTGAATTCACCCCTCCACTTT	CASSERTGVNSPLHF
-	-	TRBV4-1	TRBJ2-4	TGCGCCAGCAGCTTTCAACAGGGTGTGAAAAACATTCAGTACTTC	CASSFQQGVKNIQYF
-	-	TRBV25-1	TRBJ1-6	TGTGCCAGCAGTGAAGTGGGGGGTTCCCCCCTCCACTTT	CASSEVGGSPLHF
-	-	TRBV4-3	TRBJ1-1	TGCGCCAGCAGCCAGCCAGAACAGGGCACTGAAGCTTTCTTT	CASSQPEQGTEAFF
-	-	TRBV9	TRBJ2-6	TGTGCCAGCAGCGGACGACAAACCTCTGGGGCCAACGTCCTGACTTTC	CASSGRQTSGANVLTF
-	-	TRBV7-8	TRBJ1-5	TGTGCCAGCAGCACAGGGTACGTACAGCCCCAGCATTTT	CASSTGYVQPQHF
TRBD2	-	TRBV30	TRBJ2-7	TGTGCCCTACAGCGGGGTTACGAGCAGTACTTC	CALQRGYEQYF
TRBD2	-	TRBV10-2	TRBJ2-7	TGCGCCAGCAGACCAACGGGGGGGAGCTCCTACGAGCAGTACTTC	CASRPTGGSSYEQYF
-	-	TRBV20-1	TRBJ2-1	TGCAGTGCTAGAGATTCCTATGAGCAGTTCTTC	CSARDSYEQFF
-	-	TRBV3-1/TRBV3-2	TRBJ1-3	TGTGCCAGCAGCCAAGATCCCCGGCGGGACACCATATATTTT	CASSQDPRRDTIYF
-	-	TRBV27	TRBJ2-2	TGTGCCAGCAGTTCGGACAGCTTAGGCGGGGAGCTGTTTTTT	CASSSDSLGGELFF
-	-	TRBV5-5	TRBJ1-2	TGTGCCAGCAGCACGGCGCCCGCTTACGTACAGGGTTGGTATGGCTACACCTTC	CASSTAPAYVQGWYGYTF
TRBD1	-	TRBV2	TRBJ2-5	TGTGCCAGCAGAAGGGACAGGGGAGGCCAAGAGACCCAGTACTTC	CASRRDRGGQETQYF
-	few	TRBV9	TRBJ2-7	TGTGCCAGCAGCCTTTCGACAGGAATCTACGAGCAGTACTTC	CASSLSTGIYEQYF
TRBD1	-	TRBV11-2	TRBJ2-7	TGTGCCAGCAGCTTAACCACAGGGGGTGCAGCGAACTACGAGCAGTACTTC	CASSLTTGGAANYEQYF
-	-	TRBV29-1	TRBJ2-5	TGCAGCGTTGAGAAGGGGCTAGGAGGGGTCAGGGAGACCCAGTACTTC	CSVEKGLGGVRETQYF
-	-	TRBV15	TRBJ1-5	TGTGCCACCAGCAGAGATATGGGGGGTAATCAGCCCCAGCATTTT	CATSRDMGGNQPQHF
TRBD2	-	TRBV15	TRBJ2-2	TGTGCCACCAGCACTCATGGACTAGCGGAGGACACCGGGGAGCTGTTTTTT	CATSTHGLAEDTGELFF
TRBD1	-	TRBV4-1	TRBJ2-7	TGCGCCAGCAGCCAAGAGACAGGGGGCGCCTACGAGCAGTACTTC	CASSQETGGAYEQYF
TRBD2	-	TRBV7-2	TRBJ2-3	TGTGCCAGCAGCACGGGACTAGCGGGGGGGACAGATACGCAGTATTTT	CASSTGLAGGTDTQYF
-	-	TRBV19	TRBJ2-7	TGTGCCAGTAGATGGTTAGACGAGCAGTACTTC	CASRWLDEQYF
TRBD1	-	TRBV28	TRBJ1-2	TGTGCCAGCAGAATTACTGGGGACAGCGGCTACACCTTC	CASRITGDSGYTF